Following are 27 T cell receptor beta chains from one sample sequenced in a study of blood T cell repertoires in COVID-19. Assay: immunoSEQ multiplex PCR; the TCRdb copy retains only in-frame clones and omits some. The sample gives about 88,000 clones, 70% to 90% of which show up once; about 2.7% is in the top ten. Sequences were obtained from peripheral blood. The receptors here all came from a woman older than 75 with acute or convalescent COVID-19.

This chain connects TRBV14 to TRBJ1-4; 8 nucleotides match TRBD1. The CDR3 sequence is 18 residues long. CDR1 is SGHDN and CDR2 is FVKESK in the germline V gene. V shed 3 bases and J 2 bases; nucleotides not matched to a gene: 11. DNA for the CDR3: TGTGCCAGCAGCCATCTCACAGGGGGGAAGGTTACTAATGAAAAACTGTTTTTT. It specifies CASSHLTGGKVTNEKLFF.

The CDR3 region has the DNA TGTGCCAGCAGCGTCGGGAGGGACAGGGGTCTAAGGAATTCACCCCTCCACTTT. It is translated as CASSVGRDRGLRNSPLHF. The rearrangement uses TRBV9 and TRBJ1-6, with 10 bases aligning to TRBD1. There are 18 residues in the CDR3. V dropped 2 bases and J dropped 7; count of bases not matched to a gene: 12. Germline V gene data show CDR1 as SGDLS and CDR2 as YYNGEE.

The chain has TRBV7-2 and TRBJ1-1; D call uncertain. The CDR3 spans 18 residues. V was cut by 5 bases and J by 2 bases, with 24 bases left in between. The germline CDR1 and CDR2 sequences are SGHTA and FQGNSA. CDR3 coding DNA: TGTGCCAGCAGCCCAAAAATCGGGATAGTGGGGTTAAACACTGAAGCTTTCTTT. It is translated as CASSPKIGIVGLNTEAFF. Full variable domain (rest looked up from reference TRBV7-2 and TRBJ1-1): GAGVSQSPSNKVTEKGKDVELRCDPISGHTALYWYRQSLGQGLEFLIYFQGNSAPDKSGLPSDRFSAERTGGSVSTLTIQRTQQEDSAVYLCASSPKIGIVGLNTEAFFGQGTRLTVV.

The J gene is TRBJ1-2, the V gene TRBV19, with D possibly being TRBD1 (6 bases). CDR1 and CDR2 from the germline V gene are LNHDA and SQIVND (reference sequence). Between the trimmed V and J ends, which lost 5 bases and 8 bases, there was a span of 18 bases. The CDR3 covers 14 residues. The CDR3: CASSPQDRLLGYTF. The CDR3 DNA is TGTGCCAGTAGTCCTCAGGACAGACTCTTGGGCTACACCTTC.

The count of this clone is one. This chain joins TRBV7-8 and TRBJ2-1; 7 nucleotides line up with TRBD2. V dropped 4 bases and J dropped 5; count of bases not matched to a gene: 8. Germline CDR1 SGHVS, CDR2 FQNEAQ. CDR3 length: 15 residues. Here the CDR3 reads CASSSLGRSHNEQFF. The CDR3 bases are TGTGCCAGCAGCTCCCTCGGGAGGTCCCACAATGAGCAGTTCTTC.

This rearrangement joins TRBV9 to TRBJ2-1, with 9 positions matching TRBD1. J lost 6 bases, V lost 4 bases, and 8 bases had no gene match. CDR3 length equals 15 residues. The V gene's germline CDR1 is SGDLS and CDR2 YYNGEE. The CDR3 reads CASSSSGTGINEQFF. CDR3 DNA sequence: TGTGCCAGCAGCTCCTCCGGGACAGGGATCAATGAGCAGTTCTTC. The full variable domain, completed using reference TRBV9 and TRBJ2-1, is DSGVTQTPKHLITATGQRVTLRCSPRSGDLSVYWYQQSLDQGLQFLIQYYNGEERAKGNILERFSAQQFPDLHSELNLSSLELGDSALYFCASSSSGTGINEQFFGPGTRLTVL.

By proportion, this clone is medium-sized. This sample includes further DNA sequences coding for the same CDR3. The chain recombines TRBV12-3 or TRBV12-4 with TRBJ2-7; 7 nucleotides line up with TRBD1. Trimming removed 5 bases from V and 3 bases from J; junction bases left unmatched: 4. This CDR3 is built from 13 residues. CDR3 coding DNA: TGTGCCAGCAGTAGGAACAGGGGCTACGAGCAGTACTTC. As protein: CASSRNRGYEQYF.

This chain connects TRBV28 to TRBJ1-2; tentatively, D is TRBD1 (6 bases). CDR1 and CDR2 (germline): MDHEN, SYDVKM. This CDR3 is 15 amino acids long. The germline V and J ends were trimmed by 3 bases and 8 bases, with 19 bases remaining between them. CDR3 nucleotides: TGTGCCAGCAGTTTGGGCGGGGGGCAAACTAAGGGCTACACCTTC. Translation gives CASSLGGGQTKGYTF.

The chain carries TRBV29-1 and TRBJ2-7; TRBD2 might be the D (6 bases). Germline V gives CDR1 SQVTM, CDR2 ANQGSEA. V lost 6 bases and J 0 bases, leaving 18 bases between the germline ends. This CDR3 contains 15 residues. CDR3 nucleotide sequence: TGCAGCGTAGGAAGGGACTTTCTGAGCTCCTACGAGCAGTACTTC. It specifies CSVGRDFLSSYEQYF.

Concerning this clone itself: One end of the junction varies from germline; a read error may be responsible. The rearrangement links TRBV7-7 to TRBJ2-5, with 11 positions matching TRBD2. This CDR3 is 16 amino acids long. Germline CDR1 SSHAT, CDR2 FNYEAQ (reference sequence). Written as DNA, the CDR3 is TGTGCTAGCAGCACCGAACCGGGACTAGCGGTAGAGACCCAGTACTTC. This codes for CASSTEPGLAVETQYF.

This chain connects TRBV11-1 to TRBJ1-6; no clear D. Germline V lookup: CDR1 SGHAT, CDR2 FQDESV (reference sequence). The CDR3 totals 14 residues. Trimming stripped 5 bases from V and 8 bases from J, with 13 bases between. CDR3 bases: TGTGCCAGCAGCGCGGCGTTCGGGGATTCACCCCTCCACTTT. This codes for CASSAAFGDSPLHF.

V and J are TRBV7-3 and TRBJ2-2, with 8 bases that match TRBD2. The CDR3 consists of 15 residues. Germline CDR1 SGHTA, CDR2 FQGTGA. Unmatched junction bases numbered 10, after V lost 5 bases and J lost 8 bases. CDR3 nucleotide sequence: TGTGCCAGCAGCCCAAGAGCGGGGGCCGTGGGGGAGCTGTTTTTT. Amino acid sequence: CASSPRAGAVGELFF. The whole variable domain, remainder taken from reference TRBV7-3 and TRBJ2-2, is GAGVSQTPSNKVTEKGKYVELRCDPISGHTALYWYRQSLGQGPEFLIYFQGTGAADDSGLPNDRFFAVRPEGSVSTLKIQRTERGDSAVYLCASSPRAGAVGELFFGEGSRLTVL.

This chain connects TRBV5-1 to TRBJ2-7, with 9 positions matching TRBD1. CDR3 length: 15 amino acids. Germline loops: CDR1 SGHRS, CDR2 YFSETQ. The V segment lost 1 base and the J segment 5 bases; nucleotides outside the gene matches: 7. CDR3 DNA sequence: TGCGCCAGCAGCTTGTTAGGGACAGGGATCAACGAGCAGTACTTC. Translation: CASSLLGTGINEQYF.

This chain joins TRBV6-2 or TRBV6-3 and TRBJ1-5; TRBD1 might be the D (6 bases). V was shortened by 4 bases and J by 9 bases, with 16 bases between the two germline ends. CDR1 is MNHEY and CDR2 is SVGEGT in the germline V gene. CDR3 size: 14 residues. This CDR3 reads CASSFPGTTRPQHF. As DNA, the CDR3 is TGTGCCAGCAGTTTCCCCGGGACAACGCGGCCCCAGCATTTT.

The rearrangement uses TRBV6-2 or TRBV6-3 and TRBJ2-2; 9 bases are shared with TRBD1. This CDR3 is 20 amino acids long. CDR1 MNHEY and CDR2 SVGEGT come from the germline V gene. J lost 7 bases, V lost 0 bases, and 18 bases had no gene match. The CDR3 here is CASSYSTEDPGTGSVGELFF. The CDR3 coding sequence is TGTGCCAGCAGTTACTCGACGGAGGACCCCGGGACAGGGTCCGTCGGGGAGCTGTTTTTT.

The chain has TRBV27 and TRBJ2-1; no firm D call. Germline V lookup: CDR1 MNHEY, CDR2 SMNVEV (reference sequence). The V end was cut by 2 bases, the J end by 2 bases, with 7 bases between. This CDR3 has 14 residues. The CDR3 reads CASSLSDPYNEQFF. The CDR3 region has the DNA TGTGCCAGCAGTTTAAGCGACCCCTACAATGAGCAGTTCTTC.

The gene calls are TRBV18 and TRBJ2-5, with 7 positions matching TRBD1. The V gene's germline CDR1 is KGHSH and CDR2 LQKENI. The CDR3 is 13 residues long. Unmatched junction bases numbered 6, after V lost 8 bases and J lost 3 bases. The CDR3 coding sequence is TGTGCCAGCACCCGGGACAGCGAAGAGACCCAGTACTTC. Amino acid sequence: CASTRDSEETQYF.

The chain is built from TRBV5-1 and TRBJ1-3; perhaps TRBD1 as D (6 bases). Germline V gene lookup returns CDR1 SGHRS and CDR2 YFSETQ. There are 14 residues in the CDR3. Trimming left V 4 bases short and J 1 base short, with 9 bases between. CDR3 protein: CASSQQGSGNTIYF. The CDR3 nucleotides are TGCGCCAGCAGCCAACAGGGATCTGGAAACACCATATATTTT.

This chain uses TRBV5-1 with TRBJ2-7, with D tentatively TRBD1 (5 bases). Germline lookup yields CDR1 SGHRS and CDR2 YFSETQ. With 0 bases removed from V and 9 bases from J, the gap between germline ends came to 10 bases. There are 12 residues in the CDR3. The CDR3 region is CASSLESGAQYF. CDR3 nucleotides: TGCGCCAGCAGCTTGGAGTCTGGGGCGCAGTACTTC.

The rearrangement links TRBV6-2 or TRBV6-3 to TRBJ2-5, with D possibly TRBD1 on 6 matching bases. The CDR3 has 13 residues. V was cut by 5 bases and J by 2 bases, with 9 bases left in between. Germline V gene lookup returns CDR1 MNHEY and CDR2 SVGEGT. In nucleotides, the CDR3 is TGTGCCAGCAGTAACAGGGTACAAGAGACCCAGTACTTC. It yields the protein CASSNRVQETQYF.

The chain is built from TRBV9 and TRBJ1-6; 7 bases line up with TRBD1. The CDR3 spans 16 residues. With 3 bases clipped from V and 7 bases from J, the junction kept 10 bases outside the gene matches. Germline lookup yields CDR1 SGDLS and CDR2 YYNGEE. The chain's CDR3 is CASSGGDSQGNSPLHF. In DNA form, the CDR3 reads TGTGCCAGCAGCGGAGGGGACAGTCAGGGGAATTCACCCCTCCACTTT.

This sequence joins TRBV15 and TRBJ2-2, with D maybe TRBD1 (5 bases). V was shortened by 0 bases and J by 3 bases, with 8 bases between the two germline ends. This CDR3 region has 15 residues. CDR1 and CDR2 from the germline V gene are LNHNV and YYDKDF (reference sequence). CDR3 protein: CATSRETDYTGELFF. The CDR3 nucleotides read TGTGCCACCAGCAGAGAGACAGATTACACCGGGGAGCTGTTTTTT. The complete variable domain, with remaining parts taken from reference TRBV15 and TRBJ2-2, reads DAMVIQNPRYQVTQFGKPVTLSCSQTLNHNVMYWYQQKSSQAPKLLFHYYDKDFNNEADTPDNFQSRRPNTSFCFLDIRSPGLGDTAMYLCATSRETDYTGELFFGEGSRLTVL.

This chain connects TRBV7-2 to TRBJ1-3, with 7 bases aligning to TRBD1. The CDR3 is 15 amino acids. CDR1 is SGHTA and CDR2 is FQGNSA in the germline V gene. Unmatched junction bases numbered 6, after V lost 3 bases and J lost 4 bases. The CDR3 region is CASSFRQGTGNTIYF. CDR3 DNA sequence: TGTGCCAGCAGCTTTCGACAGGGAACGGGAAACACCATATATTTT.

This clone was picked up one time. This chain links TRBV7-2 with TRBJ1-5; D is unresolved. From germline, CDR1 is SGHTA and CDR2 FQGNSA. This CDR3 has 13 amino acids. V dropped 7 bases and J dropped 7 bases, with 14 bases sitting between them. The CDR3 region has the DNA TGTGCCAGCACCTTTGTAGCGGGGCAGCCCCAGCATTTT. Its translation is CASTFVAGQPQHF. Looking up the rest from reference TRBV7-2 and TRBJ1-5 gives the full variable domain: GAGVSQSPSNKVTEKGKDVELRCDPISGHTALYWYRQSLGQGLEFLIYFQGNSAPDKSGLPSDRFSAERTGGSVSTLTIQRTQQEDSAVYLCASTFVAGQPQHFGDGTRLSIL.

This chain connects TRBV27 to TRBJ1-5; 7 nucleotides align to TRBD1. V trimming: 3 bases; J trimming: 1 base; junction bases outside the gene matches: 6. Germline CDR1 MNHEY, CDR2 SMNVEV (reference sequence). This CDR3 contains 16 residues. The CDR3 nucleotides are TGTGCCAGCAGTTTCATCCGCAGGGGGAGCAATCAGCCCCAGCATTTT. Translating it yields CASSFIRRGSNQPQHF.

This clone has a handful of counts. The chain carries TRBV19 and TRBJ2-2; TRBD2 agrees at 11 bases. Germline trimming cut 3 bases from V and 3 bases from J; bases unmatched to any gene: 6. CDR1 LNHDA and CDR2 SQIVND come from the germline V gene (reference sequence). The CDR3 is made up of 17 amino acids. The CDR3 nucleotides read TGTGCCAGTAGTATCTCACTAGCGGGAGTTGACACCGGGGAGCTGTTTTTT. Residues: CASSISLAGVDTGELFF.

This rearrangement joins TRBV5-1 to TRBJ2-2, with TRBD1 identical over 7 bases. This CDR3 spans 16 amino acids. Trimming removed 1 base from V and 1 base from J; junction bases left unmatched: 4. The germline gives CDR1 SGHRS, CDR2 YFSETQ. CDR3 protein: CASSLFGTENTGELFF. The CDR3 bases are TGCGCCAGCAGCTTGTTTGGGACAGAGAACACCGGGGAGCTGTTTTTT. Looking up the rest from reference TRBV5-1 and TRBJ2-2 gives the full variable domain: KAGVTQTPRYLIKTRGQQVTLSCSPISGHRSVSWYQQTPGQGLQFLFEYFSETQRNKGNFPGRFSGRQFSNSRSEMNVSTLELGDSALYLCASSLFGTENTGELFFGEGSRLTVL.